This T cell receptor (beta chain) was found in a study of OX40 agonist ivuxolimab in advanced cancers. Overall study results and limits: The investigators did not determine what antigen specificity the expanded peripheral T cells had.

With respect to this clone: Its antigen is undetermined.

Repertoires were generated with immunoSEQ multiplex PCR, while TCRdb's copy carries only in-frame clones and drops some. Counted here are some 50,000 clones, roughly 79% occurring once; the ten biggest clones make up approximately 7.9%. The origin of this receptor is an adult with an advanced solid tumor such as melanoma, head and neck, liver or kidney cancer. The sequenced sample was CD4+ or CD8+ T cells sorted from blood, obtained in a trial of the OX40 agonist ivuxolimab.

CDR3 sequence (DNA): TGTGCCAGCAGTGACCTCAAGCGGACAGAAGCTTTCTTT. Translated, it gives CASSDLKRTEAFF. The V and J genes are TRBV6-6 and TRBJ1-1, with D possibly TRBD1 on 5 matching bases. The CDR3 has 13 residues. Trimming pared 5 bases from V and 8 bases from J, leaving 15 bases between. Germline CDR1 and CDR2: MNHNY and SVGAGI (reference sequence).